The 22 T cell receptor beta chains given below trace back to one sample, sequenced in a study of cytomegalovirus exposure and HLA in healthy donors. The PCR used 60 Vbeta and 13 Jbeta primers. Sequencing was performed with immunoSEQ multiplex PCR; in TCRdb, only in-frame clones are kept and a portion is missing. The sample totals tens of thousands of clones. The specimen sequenced was PBMCs. These receptors originate from a man aged 35 to 55 in good health and CMV-seronegative.

The rearrangement uses TRBV29-1 and TRBJ2-1; 9 bases match TRBD1. The V segment lost 8 bases and the J segment 8 bases; nucleotides outside the gene matches: 7. CDR1 is SQVTM, CDR2 ANQGSEA, per germline. The CDR3 is 12 residues long. CDR3 DNA sequence: TGCAGCACCGGGACAGGGATCGATGAGCAGTTCTTC. Residues: CSTGTGIDEQFF.

The chain joins TRBV7-9 to TRBJ1-5; 7 bases line up with TRBD1. The CDR3 contains 16 residues. The V and J ends lost 4 bases and 6 bases, in that order; junction bases with no gene match: 12. Germline values: CDR1 SEHNR, CDR2 FQNEAQ (reference sequence). This chain's CDR3 is CASSSYDRDLGQPQHF. The CDR3 DNA reads as TGTGCCAGCAGCTCATACGACAGGGATCTGGGTCAGCCCCAGCATTTT.

Turning to this clone: Other DNA sequences from this sample encode an identical CDR3 as well. The rearrangement joins TRBV5-1 to TRBJ1-3; D is unresolved. V gave up 4 bases and J gave up 0 bases, with 11 bases separating them. The germline V gene encodes CDR1 SGHRS and CDR2 YFSETQ. This CDR3 has 15 residues. CDR3 DNA sequence: TGCGCCAGCAGCCAGACGGGTAGCTCTGGAAACACCATATATTTT. Encoded protein: CASSQTGSSGNTIYF.

The rearrangement uses TRBV7-8 and TRBJ2-7; TRBD2 matches 9 bases. The germline CDR1 and CDR2 sequences are SGHVS and FQNEAQ. Unmatched junction bases numbered 8, after V lost 5 bases and J lost 0 bases. CDR3 length: 16 amino acids. CDR3 sequence: CASSPLLAGSSYEQYF. In DNA form, the CDR3 reads TGTGCCAGCAGCCCCCTCCTAGCGGGGAGCTCCTACGAGCAGTACTTC.

The rearrangement joins TRBV2 to TRBJ2-7; 9 bases fit TRBD1. The length of the CDR3 is 14 residues. V lost 4 bases, J lost 9 bases, and 10 bases stayed unmatched. Germline V gene lookup returns CDR1 SNHLY and CDR2 FYNNEI. The CDR3: CASSARDRVNRQYF. CDR3 sequence (DNA): TGTGCCAGCAGTGCTCGGGACAGGGTGAACAGGCAGTACTTC.

This chain connects TRBV30 to TRBJ2-1; 9 bases are a match to TRBD2. This CDR3 region has 14 residues. Germline assignment: CDR1 GTSNPN and CDR2 SVGIG (reference sequence). The J segment lost 4 bases and the V segment lost 4 bases, leaving 5 bases of the junction unmatched. CDR3 amino acids: CAWTPLAGYNEQFF. The CDR3, as DNA: TGTGCCTGGACTCCTCTAGCGGGATACAATGAGCAGTTCTTC.

The CDR3: CASSVAAYNSPLHF. CDR3 in DNA: TGTGCCAGCAGCGTAGCTGCCTATAATTCACCCCTCCACTTT. The rearrangement uses TRBV9 and TRBJ1-6; D uncertain. This CDR3 region has 14 residues. Trimming removed 0 bases at V and 2 bases at J, with 3 bases between. Germline V gene sequence: CDR1 SGDLS, CDR2 YYNGEE.

The rearrangement joins TRBV5-1 to TRBJ2-7, with 10 bases that match TRBD1. CDR1 is SGHRS and CDR2 is YFSETQ in the germline V gene. Trimming at V came to 4 bases and at J to 3 bases, leaving 10 bases not matched to a gene. The CDR3 runs 16 residues. The CDR3 region is CASSHGWTGGSYEQYF. The CDR3 DNA follows: TGCGCCAGCAGCCACGGGTGGACAGGGGGGAGCTACGAGCAGTACTTC.

The chain joins TRBV19 to TRBJ1-1; 12 nucleotides match TRBD1. Trimming took 7 bases from V and 4 from J; bases not matched to a gene: 10. Germline V gene data show CDR1 as LNHDA and CDR2 as SQIVND (reference sequence). The CDR3 sequence is 16 residues long. CDR3 sequence: CASTLIGTGGGTEAFF. CDR3 DNA sequence: TGTGCCAGTACCCTAATCGGGACAGGGGGCGGCACTGAAGCTTTCTTT.

The V and J genes are TRBV4-2 and TRBJ1-5, with D possibly TRBD1 on 5 matching bases. Germline V gives CDR1 LGHNA, CDR2 YNFKEQ. The CDR3 consists of 14 residues. Trimming took 4 bases from V and 6 from J, leaving 13 bases between them. The CDR3 loop reads CASSLGGQGQPQHF. The CDR3 DNA reads as TGTGCCAGCAGCCTTGGAGGGCAGGGTCAGCCCCAGCATTTT.

The V gene is TRBV28, the J gene TRBJ2-1, with a tentative D call TRBD2 (6 bases). The CDR3 extends over 13 amino acids. V lost 5 bases, J lost 7 bases, and 12 bases lay in between. Germline V CDR1 and CDR2: MDHEN, SYDVKM. For the CDR3, the DNA is TGTGCCAGCAGTCCAGGGAGGAGGAATGAGCAGTTCTTC. Translated: CASSPGRRNEQFF.

This CDR3 is CASSGGTGFSQPQHF. The CDR3 DNA sequence: TGTGCCAGCAGCGGGGGGACAGGGTTTAGTCAGCCCCAGCATTTT. The chain carries TRBV5-6 and TRBJ1-5, with TRBD1 matching over 9 bases. The V gene's germline CDR1 is SGHDT and CDR2 YYEEEE. The CDR3 spans 15 residues. V lost 4 bases and J lost 6; bases outside the gene matches: 8.

This chain joins TRBV4-2 and TRBJ1-4; TRBD1 matches at 11 bases. The CDR3 has 16 amino acids. With 4 bases clipped from V and 7 bases from J, the junction kept 8 bases outside the gene matches. The germline gives CDR1 LGHNA, CDR2 YNFKEQ. This CDR3 reads CASSRDRDRGFEKLFF. Written as DNA, the CDR3 is TGTGCCAGCAGCCGGGACCGGGACAGGGGGTTTGAAAAACTGTTTTTT.

The J gene is TRBJ2-5, the V gene TRBV5-1; no definite D call. This CDR3 is built from 14 residues. Germline assignment: CDR1 SGHRS and CDR2 YFSETQ. V was pared by 0 bases and J by 3 bases, with 9 bases between. The CDR3, as DNA: TGCGCCAGCAGCTTGGTGACTGATAAAGAGACCCAGTACTTC. It yields the protein CASSLVTDKETQYF.

V usage is TRBV7-9 and J usage is TRBJ2-7; D is unclear. The CDR3 runs 12 residues. CDR1 is SEHNR and CDR2 is FQNEAQ in the germline V gene (reference sequence). V dropped 1 base and J dropped 3 bases, with 4 bases sitting between them. The CDR3 sequence: CASSLDNYEQYF. The CDR3 nucleotides are TGTGCCAGCAGCTTAGATAACTACGAGCAGTACTTC.

The V gene is TRBV9, the J gene TRBJ2-7; TRBD1 matches 10 bases. The length of the CDR3 is 13 residues. V shed 7 bases, J shed 2 bases, and the junction held 3 bases outside the gene matches. Germline lookup yields CDR1 SGDLS and CDR2 YYNGEE. This chain's CDR3 is CASGTGDTYEQYF. DNA of the CDR3: TGTGCCAGCGGGACAGGGGACACCTACGAGCAGTACTTC.

About this clone: This sample includes further DNA sequences coding for the same CDR3. The chain couples TRBV7-2 to TRBJ2-7; TRBD2 matches 8 bases. This CDR3 region has 15 residues. With 2 bases clipped from V and 0 bases from J, the junction kept 3 bases outside the gene matches. Germline V gives CDR1 SGHTA, CDR2 FQGNSA. CDR3 region: CASSLSGGFSYEQYF. The DNA of the CDR3 is TGTGCCAGCAGCTTAAGCGGGGGTTTCTCCTACGAGCAGTACTTC.

The chain is built from TRBV11-3 and TRBJ2-1; the D is unclear. The germline gives CDR1 SGHNT, CDR2 YENEEA. This CDR3 has 12 amino acids. V dropped 5 bases and J dropped 8 bases, with 10 bases sitting between them. CDR3 sequence: CASSPNSDEQFF. The CDR3 nucleotides are TGTGCCAGCAGCCCCAACAGTGATGAGCAGTTCTTC.

This chain uses TRBV2 with TRBJ2-3; possibly TRBD1 for D (6 bases). Trimming left V 4 bases short and J 0 bases short, with 11 bases between. Germline values: CDR1 SNHLY, CDR2 FYNNEI. This CDR3 has 15 residues. CDR3 residues: CASSGGQPSTDTQYF. The CDR3 DNA reads TGTGCCAGCAGTGGGGGACAACCTAGCACAGATACGCAGTATTTT.

The J gene is TRBJ1-4, the V gene TRBV6-5; D is uncertain. Germline assignment: CDR1 MNHEY and CDR2 SVGAGI. The CDR3 is 12 residues long. Trimming removed 2 bases from V and 8 bases from J, with 6 bases in between. The CDR3 DNA follows: TGTGCCAGCAGTTACATCGGGGAAAAACTGTTTTTT. It translates to CASSYIGEKLFF.

V is TRBV4-1 and J is TRBJ1-1, with D perhaps matching TRBD1 (6 bases). This CDR3 has 14 amino acids. Trimming removed 1 base at V and 5 bases at J, with 11 bases between. Germline CDR1 reads MGHRA; CDR2 reads YSYEKL. CDR3 loop: CASSQVGGRTEAFF. Written as DNA, the CDR3 is TGCGCCAGCAGCCAAGTAGGGGGTAGGACTGAAGCTTTCTTT.

The V and J genes are TRBV6-6 and TRBJ2-7, with 7 bases that match TRBD2. The ends lost 2 bases at V and 0 bases at J; junction bases unmatched: 7. The germline gives CDR1 MNHNY, CDR2 SVGAGI (reference sequence). The CDR3 is 16 amino acids. The CDR3 protein is CASSYPMGGGSYEQYF. CDR3 in DNA: TGTGCCAGCAGTTACCCCATGGGCGGGGGCTCCTACGAGCAGTACTTC.